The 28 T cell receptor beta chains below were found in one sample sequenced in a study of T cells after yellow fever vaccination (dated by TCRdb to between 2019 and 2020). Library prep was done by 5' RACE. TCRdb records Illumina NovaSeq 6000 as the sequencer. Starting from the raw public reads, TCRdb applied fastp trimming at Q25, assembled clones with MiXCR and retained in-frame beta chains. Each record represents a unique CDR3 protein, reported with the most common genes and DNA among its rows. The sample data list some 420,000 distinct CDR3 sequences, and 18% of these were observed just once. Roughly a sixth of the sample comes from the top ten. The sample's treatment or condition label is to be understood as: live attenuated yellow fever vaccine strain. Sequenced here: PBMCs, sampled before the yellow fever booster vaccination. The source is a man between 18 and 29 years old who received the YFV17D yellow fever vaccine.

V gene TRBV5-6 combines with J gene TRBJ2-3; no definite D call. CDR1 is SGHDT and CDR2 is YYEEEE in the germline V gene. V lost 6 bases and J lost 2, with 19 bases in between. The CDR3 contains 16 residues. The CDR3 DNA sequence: TGTGCCAGCATCCCTAATGTGGGGTTATACACAGATACGCAGTATTTT. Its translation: CASIPNVGLYTDTQYF.

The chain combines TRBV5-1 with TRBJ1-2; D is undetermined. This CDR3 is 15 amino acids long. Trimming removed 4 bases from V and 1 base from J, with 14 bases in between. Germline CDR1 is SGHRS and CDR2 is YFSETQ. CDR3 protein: CASSPRLGFNYGYTF. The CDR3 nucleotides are TGCGCCAGCAGCCCGAGGCTTGGCTTTAACTATGGCTACACCTTC.

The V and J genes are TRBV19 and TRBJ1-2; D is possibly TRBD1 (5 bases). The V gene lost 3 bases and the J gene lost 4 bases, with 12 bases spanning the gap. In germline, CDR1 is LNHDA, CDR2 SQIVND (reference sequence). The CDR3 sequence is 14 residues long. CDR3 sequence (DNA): TGTGCCAGTAGTATTCAGCCAGACAGCTATGGCTACACCTTC. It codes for CASSIQPDSYGYTF.

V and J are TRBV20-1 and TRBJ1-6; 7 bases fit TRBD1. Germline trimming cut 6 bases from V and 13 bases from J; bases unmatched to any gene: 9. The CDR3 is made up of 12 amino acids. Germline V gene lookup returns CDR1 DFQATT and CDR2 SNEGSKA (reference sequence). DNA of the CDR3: TGCAGTGCCGGGAGTAGGGGGCTCCCCCTCCACTTT. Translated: CSAGSRGLPLHF.

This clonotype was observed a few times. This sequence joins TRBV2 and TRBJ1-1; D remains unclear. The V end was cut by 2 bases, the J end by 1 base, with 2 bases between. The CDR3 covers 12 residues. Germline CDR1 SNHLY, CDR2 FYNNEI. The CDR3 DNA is TGTGCCAGCAGTGAACAGAACACTGAAGCTTTCTTT. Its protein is CASSEQNTEAFF.

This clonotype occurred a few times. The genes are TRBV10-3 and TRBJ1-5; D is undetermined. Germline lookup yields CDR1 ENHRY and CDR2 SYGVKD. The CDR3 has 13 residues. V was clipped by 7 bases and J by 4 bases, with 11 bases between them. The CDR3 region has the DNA TGTGCCATCAAGGATAGGACTAATCAGCCCCAGCATTTT. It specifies CAIKDRTNQPQHF.

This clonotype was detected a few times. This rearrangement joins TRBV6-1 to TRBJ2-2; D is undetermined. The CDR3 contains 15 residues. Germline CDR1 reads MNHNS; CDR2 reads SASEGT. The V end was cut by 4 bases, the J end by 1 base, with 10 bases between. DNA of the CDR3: TGTGCCAGCAGTGCTACAGCCAGGAACACCGGGGAGCTGTTTTTT. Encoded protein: CASSATARNTGELFF.

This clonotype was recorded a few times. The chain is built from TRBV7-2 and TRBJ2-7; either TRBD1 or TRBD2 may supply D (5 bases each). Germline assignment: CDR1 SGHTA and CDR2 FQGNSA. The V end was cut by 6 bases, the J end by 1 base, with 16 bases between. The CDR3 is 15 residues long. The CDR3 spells CASSTGHGASYEQYF. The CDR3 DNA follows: TGTGCCAGCAGTACGGGGCATGGGGCGTCCTACGAGCAGTACTTC. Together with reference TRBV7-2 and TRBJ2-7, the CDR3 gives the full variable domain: GAGVSQSPSNKVTEKGKDVELRCDPISGHTALYWYRQSLGQGLEFLIYFQGNSAPDKSGLPSDRFSAERTGGSVSTLTIQRTQQEDSAVYLCASSTGHGASYEQYFGPGTRLTVT.

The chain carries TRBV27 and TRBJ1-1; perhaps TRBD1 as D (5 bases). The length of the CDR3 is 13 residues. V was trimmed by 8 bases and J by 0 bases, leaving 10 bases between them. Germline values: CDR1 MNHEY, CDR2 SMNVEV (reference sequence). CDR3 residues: CASGGGLNTEAFF. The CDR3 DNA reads TGTGCCAGCGGGGGGGGACTGAACACTGAAGCTTTCTTT.

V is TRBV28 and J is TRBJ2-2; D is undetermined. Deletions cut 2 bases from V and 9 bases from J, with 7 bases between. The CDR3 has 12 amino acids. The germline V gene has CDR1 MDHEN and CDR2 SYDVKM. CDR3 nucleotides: TGTGCCAGCAGTTTACAAGGAAGGGAGCTGTTTTTT. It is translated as CASSLQGRELFF.

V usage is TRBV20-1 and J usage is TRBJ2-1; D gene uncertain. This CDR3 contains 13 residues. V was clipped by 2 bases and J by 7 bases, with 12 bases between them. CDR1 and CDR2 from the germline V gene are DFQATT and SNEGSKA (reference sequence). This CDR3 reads CSARLPGGNEQFF. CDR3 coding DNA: TGCAGTGCTAGATTGCCGGGTGGGAATGAGCAGTTCTTC.

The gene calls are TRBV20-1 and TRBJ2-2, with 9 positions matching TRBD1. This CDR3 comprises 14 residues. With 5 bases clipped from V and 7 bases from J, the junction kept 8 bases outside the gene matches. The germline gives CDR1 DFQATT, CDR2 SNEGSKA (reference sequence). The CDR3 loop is CSASHRGRNGELFF. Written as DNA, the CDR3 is TGCAGTGCTTCTCACAGGGGGCGAAACGGGGAGCTGTTTTTT.

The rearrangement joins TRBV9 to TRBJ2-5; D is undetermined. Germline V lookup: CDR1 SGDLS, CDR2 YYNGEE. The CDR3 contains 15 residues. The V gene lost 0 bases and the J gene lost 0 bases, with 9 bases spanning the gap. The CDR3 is CASSVAPLDQETQYF. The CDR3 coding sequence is TGTGCCAGCAGCGTAGCTCCCCTAGACCAAGAGACCCAGTACTTC.

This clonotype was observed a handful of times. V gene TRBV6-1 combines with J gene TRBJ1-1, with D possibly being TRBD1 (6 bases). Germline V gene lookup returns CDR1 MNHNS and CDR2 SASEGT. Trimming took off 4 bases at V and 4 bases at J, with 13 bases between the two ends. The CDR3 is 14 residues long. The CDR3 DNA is TGTGCCAGCAGTGGGGAACAGGGAGGCACTGAAGCTTTCTTT. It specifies CASSGEQGGTEAFF.

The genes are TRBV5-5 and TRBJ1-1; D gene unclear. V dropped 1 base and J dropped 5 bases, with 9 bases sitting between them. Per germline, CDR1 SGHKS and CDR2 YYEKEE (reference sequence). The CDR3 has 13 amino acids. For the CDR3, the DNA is TGTGCCAGCAGCTTGTGGTCTCTGACTGAAGCTTTCTTT. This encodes CASSLWSLTEAFF.

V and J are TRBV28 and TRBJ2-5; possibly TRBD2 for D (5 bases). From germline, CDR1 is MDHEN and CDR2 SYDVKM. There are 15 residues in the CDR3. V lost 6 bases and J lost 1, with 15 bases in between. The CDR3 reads CASRPSRGPQETQYF. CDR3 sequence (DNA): TGTGCCAGCAGGCCCAGTCGGGGTCCCCAAGAGACCCAGTACTTC. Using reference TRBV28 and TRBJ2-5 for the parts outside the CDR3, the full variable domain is DVKVTQSSRYLVKRTGEKVFLECVQDMDHENMFWYRQDPGLGLRLIYFSYDVKMKEKGDIPEGYSVSREKKERFSLILESASTNQTSMYLCASRPSRGPQETQYFGPGTRLLVL.

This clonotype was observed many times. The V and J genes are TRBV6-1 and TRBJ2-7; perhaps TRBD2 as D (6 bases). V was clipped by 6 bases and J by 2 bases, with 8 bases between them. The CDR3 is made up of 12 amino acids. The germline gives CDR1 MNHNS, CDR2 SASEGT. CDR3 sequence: CASRGGTYEQYV. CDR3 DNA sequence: TGTGCCAGCAGGGGGGGTACCTACGAGCAGTACGTC.

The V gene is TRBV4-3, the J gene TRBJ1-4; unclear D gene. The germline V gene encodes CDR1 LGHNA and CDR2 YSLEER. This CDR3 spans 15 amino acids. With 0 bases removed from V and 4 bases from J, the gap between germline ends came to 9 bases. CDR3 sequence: CASSQEVGDNEKLFF. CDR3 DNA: TGCGCCAGCAGCCAAGAGGTCGGCGATAATGAAAAACTGTTTTTT.

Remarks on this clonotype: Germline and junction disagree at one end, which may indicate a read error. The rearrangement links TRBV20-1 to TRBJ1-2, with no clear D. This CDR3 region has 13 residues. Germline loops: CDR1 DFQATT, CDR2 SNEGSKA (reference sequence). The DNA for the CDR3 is TGCAGTGCTCGAGAAGTCGCGGTGGGGGGCTACACCTTC. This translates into CSAREVAVGGYTF.

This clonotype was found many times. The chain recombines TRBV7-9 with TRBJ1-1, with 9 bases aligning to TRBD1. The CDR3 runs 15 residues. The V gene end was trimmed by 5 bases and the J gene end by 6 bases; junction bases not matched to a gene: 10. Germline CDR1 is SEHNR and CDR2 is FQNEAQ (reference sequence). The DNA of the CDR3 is TGTGCCAGCAGCCGTCCCGGGACAGGGCCCGCTGAAGCTTTCTTT. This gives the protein CASSRPGTGPAEAFF. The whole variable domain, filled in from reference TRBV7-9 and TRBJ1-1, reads DTGVSQNPRHKITKRGQNVTFRCDPISEHNRLYWYRQTLGQGPEFLTYFQNEAQLEKSRLLSDRFSAERPKGSFSTLEIQRTEQGDSAMYLCASSRPGTGPAEAFFGQGTRLTVV.

The CDR3 region has the DNA TGTGCCAGCAGCCAAGCTATAAACAGGGTGGAAAACACTGAAGCTTTCTTT. Residues: CASSQAINRVENTEAFF. The rearrangement uses TRBV4-2 and TRBJ1-1; D is possibly TRBD1 (6 bases). V shed 1 base and J shed 2 bases, with 17 bases lying between them. Germline V gene lookup returns CDR1 LGHNA and CDR2 YNFKEQ. This CDR3 region has 17 residues.

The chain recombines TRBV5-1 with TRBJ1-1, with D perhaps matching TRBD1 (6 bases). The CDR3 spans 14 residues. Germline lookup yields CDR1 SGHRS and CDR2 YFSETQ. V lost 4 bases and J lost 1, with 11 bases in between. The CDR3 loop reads CASSVQQGNTEAFF. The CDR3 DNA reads TGCGCCAGCAGCGTACAACAGGGGAACACTGAAGCTTTCTTT.

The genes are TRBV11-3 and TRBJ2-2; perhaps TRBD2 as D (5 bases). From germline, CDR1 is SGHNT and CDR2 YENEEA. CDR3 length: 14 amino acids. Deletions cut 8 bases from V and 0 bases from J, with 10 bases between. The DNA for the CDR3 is TGTGCCAGCGAGGCAGCGGCGAACACCGGGGAGCTGTTTTTT. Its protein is CASEAAANTGELFF.

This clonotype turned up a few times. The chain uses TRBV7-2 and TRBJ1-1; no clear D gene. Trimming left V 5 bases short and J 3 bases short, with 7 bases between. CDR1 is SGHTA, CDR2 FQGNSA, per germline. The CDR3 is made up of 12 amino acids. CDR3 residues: CASSQDYTEAFF. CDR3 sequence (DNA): TGTGCCAGCAGCCAAGATTACACTGAAGCTTTCTTT.

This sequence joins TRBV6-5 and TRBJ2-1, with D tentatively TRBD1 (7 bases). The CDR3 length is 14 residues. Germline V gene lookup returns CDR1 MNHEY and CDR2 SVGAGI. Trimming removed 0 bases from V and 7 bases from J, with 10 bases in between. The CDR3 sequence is CASSYSAGGNEQFF. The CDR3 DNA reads TGTGCCAGCAGTTACTCGGCAGGGGGGAATGAGCAGTTCTTC.

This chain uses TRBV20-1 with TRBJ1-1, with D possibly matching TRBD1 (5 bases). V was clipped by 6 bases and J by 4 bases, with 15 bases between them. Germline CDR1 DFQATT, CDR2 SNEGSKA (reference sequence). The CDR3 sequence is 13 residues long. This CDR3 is CSAPVGVGTEAFF. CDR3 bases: TGCAGTGCCCCGGTAGGGGTCGGCACTGAAGCTTTCTTT.

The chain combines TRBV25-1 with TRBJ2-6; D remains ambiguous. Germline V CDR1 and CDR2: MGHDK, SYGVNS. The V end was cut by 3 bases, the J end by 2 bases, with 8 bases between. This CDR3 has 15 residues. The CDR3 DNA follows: TGTGCCAGCAGTGAGTCTGGGGCTGGGGCCAACGTCCTGACTTTC. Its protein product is CASSESGAGANVLTF.

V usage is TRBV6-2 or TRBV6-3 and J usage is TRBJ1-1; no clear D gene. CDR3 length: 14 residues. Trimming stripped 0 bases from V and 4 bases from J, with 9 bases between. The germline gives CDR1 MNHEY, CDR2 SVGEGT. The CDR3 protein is CASSYSGRLTEAFF. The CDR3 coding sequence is TGTGCCAGCAGTTACTCGGGGAGGCTCACTGAAGCTTTCTTT.